This TCR beta chain is drawn from a study of blood T cell repertoires in COVID-19. Across the study: Some COVID-19 samples were acute and others convalescent; all came from the United States, Italy and Spain. Sample material is recorded as cDNA or gDNA derived from T cells, B-cell-depleted T cells, or PBMCs.

CDR3 size: 15 residues. CDR1 and CDR2 (germline): SGHNT, YYREEE (reference sequence). The V gene lost 3 bases and the J gene lost 3 bases, with 15 bases spanning the gap. Authors' methods: Researchers report that nucleated cell counts were estimated from reference gene primer amplification. Clones were read by immunoSEQ multiplex PCR, and TCRdb kept only the in-frame ones, dropping some. That table supplies the V and J calls and clone size; D and trimming were determined from the DNA. The table records approximately 300,000 clones, 86% of them present only once. The sequencing sample was made of peripheral blood. V usage is TRBV5-4 and J usage is TRBJ2-5, with D possibly being TRBD1 (6 bases). This TCR derives from a woman aged 45-65 years with acute or convalescent COVID-19. For the CDR3, the DNA is TGTGCCAGCAGCTCTACTACAGGGATCGAAGAGACCCAGTACTTC. Encoded protein: CASSSTTGIEETQYF.